This T cell receptor beta chain was captured by sequencing in a study of blood T cell repertoires in COVID-19. Looking at the study overall: Sample material is recorded as cDNA or gDNA derived from T cells, B-cell-depleted T cells, or PBMCs.

Authors' methods: Quantification of nucleated cells was approximated via reference gene primer amplification. This table comes from immunoSEQ multiplex PCR, and its TCRdb copy is limited to in-frame clones, with some not included. The D gene and trimming were derived from the DNA, and the V and J assignments and clone size from that table. The sample lists approximately 130,000 clones; approximately 82% were seen once. The V and J ends lost 3 bases and 2 bases respectively, with 16 bases between them. CDR1 and CDR2 (germline): SNHLY, FYNNEI. The CDR3 length is 16 residues. The chain has TRBV2 and TRBJ1-2, with a weak D call TRBD1 (5 bases). The sequenced material came from peripheral blood. This receptor was taken from an elderly man with active or convalescent COVID-19. The CDR3 loop reads CASSEGGTHLNYGYTF. As DNA, the CDR3 is TGTGCCAGCAGTGAGGGGGGGACGCATCTAAACTATGGCTACACCTTC. Together with reference TRBV2 and TRBJ1-2, the CDR3 gives the full variable domain: EPEVTQTPSHQVTQMGQEVILRCVPISNHLYFYWYRQILGQKVEFLVSFYNNEISEKSEIFDDQFSVERPDGSNFTLKIRSTKLEDSAMYFCASSEGGTHLNYGYTFGSGTRLTVV.